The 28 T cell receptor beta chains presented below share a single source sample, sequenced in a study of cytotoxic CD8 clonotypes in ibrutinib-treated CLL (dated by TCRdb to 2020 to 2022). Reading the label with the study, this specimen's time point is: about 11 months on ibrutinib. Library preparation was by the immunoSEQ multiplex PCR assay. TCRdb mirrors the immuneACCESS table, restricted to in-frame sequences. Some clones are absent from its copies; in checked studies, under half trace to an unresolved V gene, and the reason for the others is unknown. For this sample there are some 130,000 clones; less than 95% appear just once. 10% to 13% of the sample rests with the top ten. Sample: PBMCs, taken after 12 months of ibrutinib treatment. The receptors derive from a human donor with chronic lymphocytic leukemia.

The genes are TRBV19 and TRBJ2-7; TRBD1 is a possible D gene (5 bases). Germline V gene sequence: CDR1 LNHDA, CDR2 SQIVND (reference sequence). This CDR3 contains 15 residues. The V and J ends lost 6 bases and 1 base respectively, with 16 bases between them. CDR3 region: CASSATGVGSYEQYF. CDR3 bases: TGTGCCAGTAGCGCCACAGGCGTAGGTTCCTACGAGCAGTACTTC.

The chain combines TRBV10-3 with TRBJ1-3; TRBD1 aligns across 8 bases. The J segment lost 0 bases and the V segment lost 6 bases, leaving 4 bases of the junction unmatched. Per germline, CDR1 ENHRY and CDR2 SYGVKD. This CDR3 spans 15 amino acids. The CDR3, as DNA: TGTGCCATCAGCCGGACAGGGAGCTCTGGAAACACCATATATTTT. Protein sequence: CAISRTGSSGNTIYF.

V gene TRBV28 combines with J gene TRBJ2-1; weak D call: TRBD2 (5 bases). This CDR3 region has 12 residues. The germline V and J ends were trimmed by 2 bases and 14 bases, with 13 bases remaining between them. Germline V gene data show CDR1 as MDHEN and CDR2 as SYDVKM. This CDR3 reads CASSLIEGLEFF. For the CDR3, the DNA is TGTGCCAGCAGTTTAATCGAGGGTTTGGAGTTCTTC. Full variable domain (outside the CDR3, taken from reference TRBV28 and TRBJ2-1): DVKVTQSSRYLVKRTGEKVFLECVQDMDHENMFWYRQDPGLGLRLIYFSYDVKMKEKGDIPEGYSVSREKKERFSLILESASTNQTSMYLCASSLIEGLEFFGPGTRLTVL.

CDR3 residues: CSAPVGETQYF. DNA for the CDR3: TGCAGTGCCCCGGTCGGCGAGACCCAGTACTTC. This chain connects TRBV20-1 to TRBJ2-5; no definite D call. Deletions cut 6 bases from V and 5 bases from J, with 10 bases between. The germline V gene encodes CDR1 DFQATT and CDR2 SNEGSKA (reference sequence). The CDR3 has 11 residues.

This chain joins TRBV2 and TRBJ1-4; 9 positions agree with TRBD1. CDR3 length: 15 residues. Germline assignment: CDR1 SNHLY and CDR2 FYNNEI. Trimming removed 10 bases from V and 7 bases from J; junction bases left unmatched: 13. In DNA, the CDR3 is TGTGCCACCAGCTGGGACAGGGAGCCGGGTGAAAAACTGTTTTTT. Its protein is CATSWDREPGEKLFF. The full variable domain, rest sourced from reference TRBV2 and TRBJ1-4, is EPEVTQTPSHQVTQMGQEVILRCVPISNHLYFYWYRQILGQKVEFLVSFYNNEISEKSEIFDDQFSVERPDGSNFTLKIRSTKLEDSAMYFCATSWDREPGEKLFFGSGTQLSVL.

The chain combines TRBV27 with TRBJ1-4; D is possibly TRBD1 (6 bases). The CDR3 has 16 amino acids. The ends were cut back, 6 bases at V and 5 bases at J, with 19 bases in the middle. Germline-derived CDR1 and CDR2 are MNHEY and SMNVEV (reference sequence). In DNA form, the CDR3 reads TGTGCCAGCAGAGAGTTTGCGGACGGGGGCAATGAAAAACTGTTTTTT. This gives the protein CASREFADGGNEKLFF.

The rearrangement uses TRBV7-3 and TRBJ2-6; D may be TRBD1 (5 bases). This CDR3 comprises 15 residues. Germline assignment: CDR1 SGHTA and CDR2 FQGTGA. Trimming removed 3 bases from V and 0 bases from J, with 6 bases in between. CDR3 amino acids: CASSLTDSGANVLTF. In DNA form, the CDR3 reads TGTGCCAGCAGCTTGACAGACTCTGGGGCCAACGTCCTGACTTTC. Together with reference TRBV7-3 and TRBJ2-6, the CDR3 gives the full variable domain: GAGVSQTPSNKVTEKGKYVELRCDPISGHTALYWYRQSLGQGPEFLIYFQGTGAADDSGLPNDRFFAVRPEGSVSTLKIQRTERGDSAVYLCASSLTDSGANVLTFGAGSRLTVL.

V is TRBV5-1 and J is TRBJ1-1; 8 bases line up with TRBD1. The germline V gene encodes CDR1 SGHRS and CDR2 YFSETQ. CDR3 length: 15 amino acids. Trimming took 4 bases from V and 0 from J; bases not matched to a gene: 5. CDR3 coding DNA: TGCGCCAGCAGCATGCTGACAGGGGTGAACACTGAAGCTTTCTTT. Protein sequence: CASSMLTGVNTEAFF.

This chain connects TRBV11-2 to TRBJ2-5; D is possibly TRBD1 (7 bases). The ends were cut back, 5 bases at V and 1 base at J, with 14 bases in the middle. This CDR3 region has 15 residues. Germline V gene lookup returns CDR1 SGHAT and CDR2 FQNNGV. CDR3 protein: CASSQNRGGQETQYF. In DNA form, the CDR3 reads TGTGCCAGCAGCCAGAACAGGGGAGGCCAAGAGACCCAGTACTTC.

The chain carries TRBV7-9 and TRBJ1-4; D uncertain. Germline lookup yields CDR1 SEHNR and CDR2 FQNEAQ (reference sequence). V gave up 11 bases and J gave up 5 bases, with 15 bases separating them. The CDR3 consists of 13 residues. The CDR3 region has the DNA TGTGCCGTACAAAGTGCGGAGAATGAAAAACTGTTTTTT. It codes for CAVQSAENEKLFF.

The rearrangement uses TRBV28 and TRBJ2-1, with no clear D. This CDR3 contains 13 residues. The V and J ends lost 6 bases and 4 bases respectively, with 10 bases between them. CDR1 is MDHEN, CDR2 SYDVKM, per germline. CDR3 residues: CASSRTPYNEQFF. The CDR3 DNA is TGTGCCAGCAGCCGCACACCTTACAATGAGCAGTTCTTC.

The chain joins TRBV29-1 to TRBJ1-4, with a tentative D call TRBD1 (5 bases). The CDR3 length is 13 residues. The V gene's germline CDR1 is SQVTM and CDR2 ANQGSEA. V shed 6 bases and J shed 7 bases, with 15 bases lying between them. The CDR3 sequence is CSVDAGGGEKLFF. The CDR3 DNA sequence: TGCAGCGTAGATGCGGGGGGGGGTGAAAAACTGTTTTTT.

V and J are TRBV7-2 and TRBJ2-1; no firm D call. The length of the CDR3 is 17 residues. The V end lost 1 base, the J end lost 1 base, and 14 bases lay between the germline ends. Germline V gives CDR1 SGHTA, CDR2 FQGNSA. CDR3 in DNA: TGTGCCAGCAGCTTAGTTGGTAGCCCCCATTCCTACAATGAGCAGTTCTTC. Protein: CASSLVGSPHSYNEQFF.

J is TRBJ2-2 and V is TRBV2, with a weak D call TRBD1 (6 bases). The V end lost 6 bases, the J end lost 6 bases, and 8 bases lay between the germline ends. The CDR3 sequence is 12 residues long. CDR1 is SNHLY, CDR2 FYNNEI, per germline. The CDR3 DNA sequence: TGTGCCAGCAGCTCAGGGGCCGGGGAGCTGTTTTTT. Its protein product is CASSSGAGELFF.

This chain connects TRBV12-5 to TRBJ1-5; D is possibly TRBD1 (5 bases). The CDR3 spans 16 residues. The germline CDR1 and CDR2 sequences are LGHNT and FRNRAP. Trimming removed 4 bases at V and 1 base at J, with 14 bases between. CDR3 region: CASGSAFDRSNQPQHF. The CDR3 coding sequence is TGTGCTAGTGGTTCTGCTTTTGACAGAAGCAATCAGCCCCAGCATTTT.

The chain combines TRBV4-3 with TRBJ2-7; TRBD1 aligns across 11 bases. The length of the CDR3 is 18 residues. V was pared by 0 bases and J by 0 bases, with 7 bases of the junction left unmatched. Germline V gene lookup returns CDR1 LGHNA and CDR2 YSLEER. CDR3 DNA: TGCGCCAGCAGCCAAGATCTCTTTGGACAGGGGGCCTCCTACGAGCAGTACTTC. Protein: CASSQDLFGQGASYEQYF.

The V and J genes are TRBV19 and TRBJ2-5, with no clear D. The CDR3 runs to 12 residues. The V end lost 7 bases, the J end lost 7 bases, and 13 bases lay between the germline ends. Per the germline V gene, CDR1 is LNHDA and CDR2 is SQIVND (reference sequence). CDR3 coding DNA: TGTGCCAGTAAAGGTAACCCTCCGACCCAGTACTTC. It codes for CASKGNPPTQYF.

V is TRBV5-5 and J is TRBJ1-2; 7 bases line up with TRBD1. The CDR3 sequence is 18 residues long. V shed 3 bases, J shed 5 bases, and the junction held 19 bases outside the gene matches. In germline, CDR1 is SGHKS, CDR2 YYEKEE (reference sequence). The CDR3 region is CASSSIPGQPRGSYGYTF. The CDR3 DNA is TGTGCCAGCAGCTCAATTCCGGGACAGCCGAGGGGCTCATATGGCTACACCTTC.

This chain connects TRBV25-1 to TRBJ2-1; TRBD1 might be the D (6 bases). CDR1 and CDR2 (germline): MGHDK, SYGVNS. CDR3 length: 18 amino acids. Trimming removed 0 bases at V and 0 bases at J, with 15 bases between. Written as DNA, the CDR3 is TGTGCCAGCAGTGAATATATAGGGCAGGGGAGCTCCTACAATGAGCAGTTCTTC. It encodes CASSEYIGQGSSYNEQFF. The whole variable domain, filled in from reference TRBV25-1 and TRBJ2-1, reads EADIYQTPRYLVIGTGKKITLECSQTMGHDKMYWYQQDPGMELHLIHYSYGVNSTEKGDLSSESTVSRIRTEHFPLTLESARPSHTSQYLCASSEYIGQGSSYNEQFFGPGTRLTVL.

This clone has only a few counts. The CDR3 DNA follows: TGTGCCAGCCTTCAAGCAGGGCGATTAAACACCGGGGAGCTGTTTTTT. Its translation is CASLQAGRLNTGELFF. V gene TRBV28 combines with J gene TRBJ2-2; D is possibly TRBD1 (5 bases). CDR1 is MDHEN and CDR2 is SYDVKM in the germline V gene. V lost 8 bases and J 2 bases, leaving 18 bases between the germline ends. CDR3 length equals 16 residues.

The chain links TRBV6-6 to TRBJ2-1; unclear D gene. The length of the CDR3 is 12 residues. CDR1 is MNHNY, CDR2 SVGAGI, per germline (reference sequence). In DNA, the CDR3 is TGTGTAAGTGGAGCCTACTACAATGAGCAGTTCTTC. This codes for CVSGAYYNEQFF.

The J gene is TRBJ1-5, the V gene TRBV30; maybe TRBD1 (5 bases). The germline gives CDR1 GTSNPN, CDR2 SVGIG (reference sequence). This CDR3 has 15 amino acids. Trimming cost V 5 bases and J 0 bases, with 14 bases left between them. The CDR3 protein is CAWAEGIHSNQPQHF. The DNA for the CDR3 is TGTGCCTGGGCTGAGGGGATACATAGCAATCAGCCCCAGCATTTT.

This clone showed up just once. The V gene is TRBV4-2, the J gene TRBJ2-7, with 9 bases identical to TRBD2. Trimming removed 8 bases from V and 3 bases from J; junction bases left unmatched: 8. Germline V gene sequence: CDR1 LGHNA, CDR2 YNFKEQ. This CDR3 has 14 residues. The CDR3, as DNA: TGTGCCAGCCGCAAGCGGGAGGATAGCTACGAGCAGTACTTC. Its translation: CASRKREDSYEQYF.

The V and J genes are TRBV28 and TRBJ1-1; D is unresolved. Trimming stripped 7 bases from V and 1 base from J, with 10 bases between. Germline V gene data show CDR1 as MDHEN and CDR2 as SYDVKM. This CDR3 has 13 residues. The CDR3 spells CASTQGSNTEAFF. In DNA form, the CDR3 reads TGTGCCAGCACACAAGGGTCGAACACTGAAGCTTTCTTT.

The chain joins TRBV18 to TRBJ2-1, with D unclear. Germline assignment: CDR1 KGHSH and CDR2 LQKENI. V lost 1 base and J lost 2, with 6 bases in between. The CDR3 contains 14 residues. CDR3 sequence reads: CASSPLTTYNEQFF. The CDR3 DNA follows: TGTGCCAGCTCACCACTCACAACCTACAATGAGCAGTTCTTC.

The CDR3 spells CASSLGEPEVRFF. DNA of the CDR3: TGCGCCAGCAGCTTGGGTGAGCCGGAGGTACGGTTCTTC. This sequence joins TRBV5-1 and TRBJ2-1, with a possible D match to TRBD2 (5 bases). Per germline, CDR1 SGHRS and CDR2 YFSETQ. This CDR3 contains 13 residues. Trimming left V 0 bases short and J 15 bases short, with 16 bases between. The entire variable domain, with the rest obtained from reference TRBV5-1 and TRBJ2-1, is as follows: KAGVTQTPRYLIKTRGQQVTLSCSPISGHRSVSWYQQTPGQGLQFLFEYFSETQRNKGNFPGRFSGRQFSNSRSEMNVSTLELGDSALYLCASSLGEPEVRFFGPGTRLTVL.

The CDR3 region is CASSYWGNTEAFF. CDR3 in DNA: TGTGCCAGCAGTTACTGGGGGAACACTGAAGCTTTCTTT. V usage is TRBV6-5 and J usage is TRBJ1-1; no clear D. CDR1 and CDR2 from the germline V gene are MNHEY and SVGAGI. This CDR3 spans 13 amino acids. V lost 1 base, J lost 1 base, and 4 bases lay in between.

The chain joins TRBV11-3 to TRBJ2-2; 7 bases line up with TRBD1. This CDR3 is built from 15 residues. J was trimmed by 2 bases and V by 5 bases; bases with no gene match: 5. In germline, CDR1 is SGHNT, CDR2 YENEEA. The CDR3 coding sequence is TGTGCCAGCAGCGTAGGGACAGTCAACACCGGGGAGCTGTTTTTT. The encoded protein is CASSVGTVNTGELFF.